The 24 T cell receptor beta chains given below trace back to one sample, sequenced in a study of T cells in Graves' hyperthyroidism and ophthalmopathy (dated by TCRdb to the late 2010s). Preparation of the library involved multiplex PCR. Instrument used: Illumina HiSeq 2000. The TCR beta CDR3 regions were amplified from RNA transcripts. For the first round of RT-PCR on the TCR CDR3, the HTBI primer set was used together with the Qiagen OneStep RT-PCR kit. TCRdb applied fastp at Q25 and MiXCR to the public reads, then kept only in-frame beta chains. All rows with the same CDR3 protein become a single entry with the most common DNA and genes. The sample includes about 350,000 distinct CDR3 sequences, with 11% to 15% observed a single time. The ten largest clonotypes hold roughly 25% of the sample. Sequenced input: blood. These receptors were collected from a woman aged 25 to 39 with Graves' hyperthyroidism.

This clonotype has more than one count but fewer than ten. The gene calls are TRBV7-9 and TRBJ2-5; D uncertain. This CDR3 is 14 amino acids long. V was trimmed by 1 base and J by 4 bases, leaving 10 bases between them. Germline CDR1 reads SEHNR; CDR2 reads FQNEAQ (reference sequence). The CDR3 sequence: CASSLVQNRETQYF. DNA of the CDR3: TGTGCCAGCAGCTTAGTACAGAATAGAGAGACCCAGTACTTC. Based on the CDR3 plus reference TRBV7-9 and TRBJ2-5, the full variable domain is DTGVSQNPRHKITKRGQNVTFRCDPISEHNRLYWYRQTLGQGPEFLTYFQNEAQLEKSRLLSDRFSAERPKGSFSTLEIQRTEQGDSAMYLCASSLVQNRETQYFGPGTRLLVL.

This chain uses TRBV19 with TRBJ2-1, with D possibly TRBD2 on 6 matching bases. Germline CDR1 reads LNHDA; CDR2 reads SQIVND (reference sequence). This CDR3 region has 16 residues. The V gene lost 5 bases and the J gene lost 3 bases, with 17 bases spanning the gap. The CDR3 coding sequence is TGTGCCAGTAGTGGGGGTCTAGCGCCCTTCTACAATGAGCAGTTCTTC. This encodes CASSGGLAPFYNEQFF.

This clonotype appeared a few times. The rearrangement links TRBV7-9 to TRBJ2-1; perhaps TRBD2 as D (6 bases). The CDR3 contains 14 residues. From germline, CDR1 is SEHNR and CDR2 FQNEAQ (reference sequence). V was trimmed by 6 bases and J by 2 bases, leaving 11 bases between them. Here the CDR3 DNA reads TGTGCCAGCAGACGTTTAGCGGCCTACAATGAGCAGTTCTTC. This sequence encodes CASRRLAAYNEQFF.

This clonotype was recorded at least ten times. The chain joins TRBV30 to TRBJ2-7; TRBD1 might be the D (6 bases). Between the trimmed V and J ends, which lost 3 bases and 0 bases, there was a span of 15 bases. Germline V gene lookup returns CDR1 GTSNPN and CDR2 SVGIG (reference sequence). This CDR3 has 15 residues. The CDR3 bases are TGTGCCTGGAGGGTCCGGGACACAGCCTCCTACGAGCAGTACTTC. Protein sequence: CAWRVRDTASYEQYF.

The CDR3: CASSLGQAYQETQYF. For the CDR3, the DNA is TGTGCCAGCAGCCTTGGACAGGCGTACCAAGAGACCCAGTACTTC. This chain links TRBV7-6 with TRBJ2-5, with 7 bases lining up with TRBD1. The germline V gene encodes CDR1 SGHVS and CDR2 FNYEAQ. The CDR3 extends over 15 amino acids. V shed 5 bases and J 0 bases; nucleotides not matched to a gene: 6.

About this clonotype itself: One end of the junction does not line up with germline, which may come from a read error. V usage is TRBV28 and J usage is TRBJ2-5; D gene ambiguous. The CDR3 length is 13 residues. Germline lookup yields CDR1 MDHEN and CDR2 SYDVKM. The CDR3 here is CAGSFLGQETQYF. Written as DNA, the CDR3 is TGTGCCGGCAGTTTCCTAGGCCAAGAGACCCAGTACTTC.

This clonotype has at least ten counts. The J gene is TRBJ2-1, the V gene TRBV7-8; TRBD2 matches 7 bases. Germline values: CDR1 SGHVS, CDR2 FQNEAQ. J gave up 0 bases and V 0 bases, and 2 bases lay outside the gene matches. The CDR3 extends over 16 amino acids. The CDR3 region has the DNA TGTGCCAGCAGCTTAGCTAGCGGGTACTCCTACAATGAGCAGTTCTTC. This translates into CASSLASGYSYNEQFF.

The V gene is TRBV27, the J gene TRBJ2-2, with D uncertain. The CDR3 totals 13 residues. The germline gives CDR1 MNHEY, CDR2 SMNVEV (reference sequence). Trimming stripped 2 bases from V and 4 bases from J, with 5 bases between. This CDR3 reads CASSLGFTGELFF. CDR3 sequence (DNA): TGTGCCAGCAGTTTAGGCTTCACCGGGGAGCTGTTTTTT.

This chain joins TRBV7-6 and TRBJ2-3, with D perhaps being TRBD1 or TRBD2 (5 bases each). V dropped 5 bases and J dropped 6 bases, with 15 bases sitting between them. The germline gives CDR1 SGHVS, CDR2 FNYEAQ. This CDR3 spans 14 amino acids. The CDR3 is CASSTTGAFDTQYF. CDR3 coding DNA: TGTGCCAGCAGCACCACCGGGGCCTTCGATACGCAGTATTTT.

This clonotype was counted at least ten times. The CDR3 is CASSPQGTGELFF. The CDR3, as DNA: TGTGCCAGCAGCCCCCAGGGGACCGGGGAGCTGTTTTTT. V usage is TRBV7-3 and J usage is TRBJ2-2; TRBD1 is a possible D gene (6 bases). Trimming removed 5 bases at V and 5 bases at J, with 9 bases between. Germline V gene lookup returns CDR1 SGHTA and CDR2 FQGTGA. The CDR3 has 13 amino acids.

This clonotype was seen repeatedly, ten times or more. V is TRBV2 and J is TRBJ2-2, with D tentatively TRBD1 or TRBD2 (6 bases each). The CDR3 length is 18 residues. The germline V gene has CDR1 SNHLY and CDR2 FYNNEI. The V end lost 9 bases, the J end lost 3 bases, and 26 bases lay between the germline ends. The CDR3 nucleotides read TGTGCCAGTCAGAGACTAGAACAGGGCGGTTATGACACCGGGGAGCTGTTTTTT. Translating gives CASQRLEQGGYDTGELFF. The whole variable domain, remainder taken from reference TRBV2 and TRBJ2-2, is EPEVTQTPSHQVTQMGQEVILRCVPISNHLYFYWYRQILGQKVEFLVSFYNNEISEKSEIFDDQFSVERPDGSNFTLKIRSTKLEDSAMYFCASQRLEQGGYDTGELFFGEGSRLTVL.

This clonotype has a count of ten or more. The rearrangement links TRBV2 to TRBJ2-5; D may be TRBD1 or TRBD2 (5 bases each). Germline values: CDR1 SNHLY, CDR2 FYNNEI. The ends were cut back, 4 bases at V and 0 bases at J, with 15 bases in the middle. The CDR3 runs 16 residues. Written as DNA, the CDR3 is TGTGCCAGCAGTGTTGAGGGACGGCGGTACCAAGAGACCCAGTACTTC. This codes for CASSVEGRRYQETQYF.

This chain connects TRBV6-2 or TRBV6-3 to TRBJ2-1; 8 nucleotides line up with TRBD2. The V segment lost 6 bases and the J segment 4 bases; nucleotides outside the gene matches: 11. CDR1 and CDR2 from the germline V gene are MNHEY and SVGEGT. This CDR3 is 16 amino acids long. Here the CDR3 DNA reads TGTGCCAGCAGCCGAGACCGGACTAGCAGTTACAATGAGCAGTTCTTC. It encodes CASSRDRTSSYNEQFF.

The sample holds a few counts of this clonotype. This rearrangement joins TRBV29-1 to TRBJ2-5; a weak D match, TRBD2 (6 bases). The CDR3 is 13 residues long. The V and J ends lost 7 bases and 3 bases respectively, with 15 bases between them. The germline CDR1 and CDR2 sequences are SQVTM and ANQGSEA. CDR3 in DNA: TGCAGCGCCCGGCAGCGGAGGGAAGAGACCCAGTACTTC. It encodes CSARQRREETQYF. Together with reference TRBV29-1 and TRBJ2-5, the CDR3 gives the full variable domain: SAVISQKPSRDICQRGTSLTIQCQVDSQVTMMFWYRQQPGQSLTLIATANQGSEATYESGFVIDKFPISRPNLTFSTLTVSNMSPEDSSIYLCSARQRREETQYFGPGTRLLVL.

This clonotype appeared many times. The chain employs TRBV7-2 and TRBJ2-5; no clear D. The CDR3 totals 14 residues. Germline V lookup: CDR1 SGHTA, CDR2 FQGNSA. V lost 2 bases, J lost 2 bases, and 9 bases lay in between. The DNA for the CDR3 is TGTGCCAGCAGCTTATCTCGCGGACAAGAGACCCAGTACTTC. Protein product: CASSLSRGQETQYF.

This clonotype was picked up many times. The V gene is TRBV24-1, the J gene TRBJ1-1, with D possibly being TRBD1 (6 bases). Germline values: CDR1 KGHDR, CDR2 SFDVKD. The V end lost 5 bases, the J end lost 8 bases, and 8 bases lay between the germline ends. The CDR3 runs to 11 residues. CDR3 sequence reads: CATSVGTEAFF. In DNA form, the CDR3 reads TGTGCCACCAGTGTCGGGACAGAAGCTTTCTTT.

At least ten counts were recorded for this clonotype. The V call is TRBV2, the J call TRBJ2-2, with D perhaps TRBD2 (6 bases). Germline-derived CDR1 and CDR2 are SNHLY and FYNNEI. This CDR3 is built from 15 residues. V was clipped by 7 bases and J by 3 bases, with 15 bases between them. CDR3 protein: CASIPGRSDTGELFF. CDR3 DNA: TGTGCCAGCATCCCGGGGAGGTCCGACACCGGGGAGCTGTTTTTT.

This clonotype showed up just a few times. The chain couples TRBV28 to TRBJ1-6; D is undetermined. Per germline, CDR1 MDHEN and CDR2 SYDVKM. The CDR3 contains 13 residues. The V and J ends lost 5 bases and 10 bases respectively, with 12 bases between them. The CDR3 loop is CASSRRGSSPLHF. The CDR3 nucleotides are TGTGCCAGCAGTAGAAGAGGGAGCTCACCCCTCCACTTT.

The rearrangement uses TRBV7-2 and TRBJ2-2, with no clear D. Germline V lookup: CDR1 SGHTA, CDR2 FQGNSA. V dropped 0 bases and J dropped 3 bases, with 8 bases sitting between them. The CDR3 is made up of 15 amino acids. The DNA of the CDR3 is TGTGCCAGCAGCTTAGCGCCCGCAGACACCGGGGAGCTGTTTTTT. Protein product: CASSLAPADTGELFF.

The sample holds many counts of this clonotype. This sequence joins TRBV14 and TRBJ2-4; no definite D call. The V and J ends lost 5 bases and 8 bases respectively, with 13 bases between them. There are 13 residues in the CDR3. The germline V gene encodes CDR1 SGHDN and CDR2 FVKESK. CDR3 sequence reads: CASSAALSDIQYF. For the CDR3, the DNA is TGTGCCAGCAGCGCCGCATTGTCGGACATTCAGTACTTC.

This clonotype was found many times. This chain joins TRBV20-1 and TRBJ2-1; TRBD2 is a possible D gene (5 bases). Per the germline V gene, CDR1 is DFQATT and CDR2 is SNEGSKA (reference sequence). This CDR3 is built from 13 residues. The V gene lost 6 bases and the J gene lost 7 bases, with 16 bases spanning the gap. The CDR3 here is CSAARAVSNEQFF. The CDR3 DNA reads TGCAGTGCGGCGAGGGCAGTTTCTAATGAGCAGTTCTTC.

The rearrangement uses TRBV29-1 and TRBJ1-5; 9 bases fit TRBD1. The ends lost 4 bases at V and 3 bases at J; junction bases unmatched: 4. The CDR3 is made up of 14 amino acids. In germline, CDR1 is SQVTM, CDR2 ANQGSEA. Written as DNA, the CDR3 is TGCAGCGTTGGAGGGACAGGGCACAATCAGCCCCAGCATTTT. Amino acid sequence: CSVGGTGHNQPQHF. The full variable domain, completed using reference TRBV29-1 and TRBJ1-5, is SAVISQKPSRDICQRGTSLTIQCQVDSQVTMMFWYRQQPGQSLTLIATANQGSEATYESGFVIDKFPISRPNLTFSTLTVSNMSPEDSSIYLCSVGGTGHNQPQHFGDGTRLSIL.

Comment on this clonotype: Relative to the germline gene, one junction end is altered; a read error may explain this. The V and J genes are TRBV6-1 and TRBJ2-7; the match to TRBD2 covers 7 bases. Germline values: CDR1 MNHNS, CDR2 SASEGT. The CDR3 is 13 residues long. The CDR3 DNA follows: TGTGTCAGCAGGACGGGAGGCACCTACGAGCAGTACTTC. It translates to CVSRTGGTYEQYF.

The chain recombines TRBV7-8 with TRBJ2-3; possibly TRBD2 for D (5 bases). The CDR3 extends over 18 amino acids. Trimming shortened V by 4 bases and J by 0 bases, and 20 bases separated the two germline ends. Looked up from germline, CDR1 is SGHVS and CDR2 is FQNEAQ. CDR3: CASSYQNPAWTSTDTQYF. In DNA form, the CDR3 reads TGTGCCAGCAGCTACCAAAATCCGGCGTGGACTAGCACAGATACGCAGTATTTT.